This T cell receptor (beta chain) was captured by sequencing in a study of T cell changes during pregnancy in multiple sclerosis. Sequencing was performed with immunoSEQ multiplex PCR; in TCRdb, only in-frame clones are kept and a portion is missing. The sample comprises roughly 80,000 clones, roughly 91% of which are singletons, and 2% to 3% rests with the top ten. The CDR3 totals 14 residues. Germline assignment: CDR1 SGHRS and CDR2 YFSETQ. V was clipped by 5 bases and J by 7 bases, with 16 bases between them. Sequencing used peripheral blood, obtained after pregnancy. V gene TRBV5-1 combines with J gene TRBJ2-1, with D possibly matching TRBD2 (6 bases). This receptor was obtained from a female donor in good health, enrolled as a control in a pregnancy study. The CDR3 DNA reads TGCGCCAGCAGGACCCGGGCGGGACGGAATGAGCAGTTCTTC. It translates to CASRTRAGRNEQFF.